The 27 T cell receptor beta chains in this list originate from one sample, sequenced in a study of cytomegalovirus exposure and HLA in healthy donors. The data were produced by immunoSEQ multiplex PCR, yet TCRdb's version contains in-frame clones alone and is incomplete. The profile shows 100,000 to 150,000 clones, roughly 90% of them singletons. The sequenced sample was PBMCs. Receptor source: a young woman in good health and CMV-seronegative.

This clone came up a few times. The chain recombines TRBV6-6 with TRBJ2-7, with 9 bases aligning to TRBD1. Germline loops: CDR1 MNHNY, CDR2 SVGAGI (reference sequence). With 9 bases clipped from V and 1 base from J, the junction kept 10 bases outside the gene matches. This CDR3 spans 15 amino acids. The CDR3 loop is CASANRGLESYEQYF. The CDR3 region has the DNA TGTGCCAGTGCCAACAGGGGGCTTGAATCCTACGAGCAGTACTTC.

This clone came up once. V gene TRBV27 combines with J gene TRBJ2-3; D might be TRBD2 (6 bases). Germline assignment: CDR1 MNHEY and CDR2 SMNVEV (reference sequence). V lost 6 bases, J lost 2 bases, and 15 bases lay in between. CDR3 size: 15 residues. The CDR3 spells CASRLTGRTTDTQYF. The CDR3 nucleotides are TGTGCCAGCAGACTCACGGGGAGGACCACAGATACGCAGTATTTT.

Written as DNA, the CDR3 is TGTGCCAGCAGTTTGGGAGCAGGGGGCGCCCCTGAAGCTTTCTTT. Protein: CASSLGAGGAPEAFF. The chain joins TRBV28 to TRBJ1-1, with 8 bases identical to TRBD1. This CDR3 has 15 amino acids. Germline V lookup: CDR1 MDHEN, CDR2 SYDVKM. V was pared by 3 bases and J by 6 bases, with 9 bases of the junction left unmatched.

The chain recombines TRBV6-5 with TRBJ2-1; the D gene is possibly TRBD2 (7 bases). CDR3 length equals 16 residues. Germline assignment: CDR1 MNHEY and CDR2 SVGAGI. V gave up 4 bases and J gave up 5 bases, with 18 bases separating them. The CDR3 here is CASSSSGTTLDNEQFF. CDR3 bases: TGTGCCAGCAGTTCCAGCGGGACAACCCTGGACAATGAGCAGTTCTTC.

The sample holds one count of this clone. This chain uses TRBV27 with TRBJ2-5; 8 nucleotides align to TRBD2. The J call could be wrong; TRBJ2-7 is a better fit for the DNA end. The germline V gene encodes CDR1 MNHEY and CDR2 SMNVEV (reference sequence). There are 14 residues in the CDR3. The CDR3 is CASSLSSGAYEQYF. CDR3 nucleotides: TGTGCCAGCAGTTTATCTAGCGGGGCCTACGAGCAGTACTTC.

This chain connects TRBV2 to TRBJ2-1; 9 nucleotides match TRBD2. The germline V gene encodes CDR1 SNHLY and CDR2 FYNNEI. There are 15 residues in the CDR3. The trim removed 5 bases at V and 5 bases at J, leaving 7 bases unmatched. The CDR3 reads CASSFASGIHNEQFF. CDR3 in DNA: TGTGCCAGCAGTTTCGCTAGCGGGATCCACAATGAGCAGTTCTTC.

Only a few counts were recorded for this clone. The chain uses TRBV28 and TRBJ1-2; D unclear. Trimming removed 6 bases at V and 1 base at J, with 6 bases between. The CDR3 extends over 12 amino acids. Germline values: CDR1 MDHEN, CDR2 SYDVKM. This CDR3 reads CASSRNNYGYTF. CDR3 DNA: TGTGCCAGCAGCAGGAATAACTATGGCTACACCTTC.

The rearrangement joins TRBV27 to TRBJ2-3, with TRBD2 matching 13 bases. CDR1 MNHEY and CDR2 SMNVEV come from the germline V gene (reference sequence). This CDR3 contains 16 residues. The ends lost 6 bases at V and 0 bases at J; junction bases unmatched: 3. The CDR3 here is CASRGLAGPSTDTQYF. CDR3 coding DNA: TGTGCCAGCAGGGGACTAGCGGGACCTAGCACAGATACGCAGTATTTT.

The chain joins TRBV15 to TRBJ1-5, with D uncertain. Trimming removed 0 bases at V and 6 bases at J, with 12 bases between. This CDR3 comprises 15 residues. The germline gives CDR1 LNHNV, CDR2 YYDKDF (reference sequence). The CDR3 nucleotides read TGTGCCACCAGCAGAGAGGCCAGGTTGGGTCAGCCCCAGCATTTT. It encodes CATSREARLGQPQHF.

The CDR3 sequence: CSVEGTMDNSYNEQFF. In DNA form, the CDR3 reads TGCAGCGTTGAAGGGACGATGGACAATTCCTACAATGAGCAGTTCTTC. The V and J genes are TRBV29-1 and TRBJ2-1; weak D call: TRBD1 (5 bases). Trimming stripped 1 base from V and 1 base from J, with 14 bases between. Germline CDR1 and CDR2: SQVTM and ANQGSEA. The CDR3 runs 16 residues.

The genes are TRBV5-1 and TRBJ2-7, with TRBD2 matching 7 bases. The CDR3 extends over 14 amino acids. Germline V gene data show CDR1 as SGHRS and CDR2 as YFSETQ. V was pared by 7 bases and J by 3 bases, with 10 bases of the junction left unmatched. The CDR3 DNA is TGCGCCAGCGCCCGGGGGGACGGGAACTACGAGCAGTACTTC. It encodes CASARGDGNYEQYF.

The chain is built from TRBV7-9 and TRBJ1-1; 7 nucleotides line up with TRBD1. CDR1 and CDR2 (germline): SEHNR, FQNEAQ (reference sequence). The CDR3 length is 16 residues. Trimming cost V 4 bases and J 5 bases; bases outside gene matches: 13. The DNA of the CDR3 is TGTGCCAGCAGCTCATCGGGGCAGGGGGTAGAAACTGAAGCTTTCTTT. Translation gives CASSSSGQGVETEAFF.

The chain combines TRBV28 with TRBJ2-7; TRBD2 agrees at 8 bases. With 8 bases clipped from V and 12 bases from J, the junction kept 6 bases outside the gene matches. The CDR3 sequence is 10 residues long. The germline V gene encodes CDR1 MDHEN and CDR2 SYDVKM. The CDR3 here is CASGRGGGYF. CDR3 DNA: TGTGCCAGCGGACGGGGGGGCGGGTACTTC. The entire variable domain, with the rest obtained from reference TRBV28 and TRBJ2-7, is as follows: DVKVTQSSRYLVKRTGEKVFLECVQDMDHENMFWYRQDPGLGLRLIYFSYDVKMKEKGDIPEGYSVSREKKERFSLILESASTNQTSMYLCASGRGGGYFGPGTRLTVT.

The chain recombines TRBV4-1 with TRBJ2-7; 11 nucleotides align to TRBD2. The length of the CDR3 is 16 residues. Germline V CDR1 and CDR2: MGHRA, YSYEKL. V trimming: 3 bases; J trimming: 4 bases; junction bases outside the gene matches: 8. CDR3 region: CASSQVVAGGQYEQYF. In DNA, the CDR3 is TGCGCCAGCAGCCAGGTTGTAGCGGGAGGGCAATACGAGCAGTACTTC.

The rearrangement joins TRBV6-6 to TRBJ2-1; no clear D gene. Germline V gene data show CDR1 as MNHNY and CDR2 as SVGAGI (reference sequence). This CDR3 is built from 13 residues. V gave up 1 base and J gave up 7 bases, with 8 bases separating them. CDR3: CASSYFSQNEQFF. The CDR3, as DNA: TGTGCCAGCAGTTACTTTTCTCAGAATGAGCAGTTCTTC.

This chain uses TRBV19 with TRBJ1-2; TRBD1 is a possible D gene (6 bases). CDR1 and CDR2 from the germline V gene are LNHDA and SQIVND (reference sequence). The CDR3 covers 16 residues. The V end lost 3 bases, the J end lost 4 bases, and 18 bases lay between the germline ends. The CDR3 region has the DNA TGTGCCAGTAGTATTGGTTGGCGGGGGCCGTTCTATGGCTACACCTTC. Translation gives CASSIGWRGPFYGYTF. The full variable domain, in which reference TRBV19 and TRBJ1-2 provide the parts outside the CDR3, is DGGITQSPKYLFRKEGQNVTLSCEQNLNHDAMYWYRQDPGQGLRLIYYSQIVNDFQKGDIAEGYSVSREKKESFPLTVTSAQKNPTAFYLCASSIGWRGPFYGYTFGSGTRLTVV.

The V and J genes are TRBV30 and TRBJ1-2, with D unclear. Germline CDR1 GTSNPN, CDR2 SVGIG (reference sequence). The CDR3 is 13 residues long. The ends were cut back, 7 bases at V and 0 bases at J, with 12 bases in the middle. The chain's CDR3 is CALHEQANYGYTF. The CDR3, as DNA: TGTGCCTTGCATGAACAAGCTAACTATGGCTACACCTTC.

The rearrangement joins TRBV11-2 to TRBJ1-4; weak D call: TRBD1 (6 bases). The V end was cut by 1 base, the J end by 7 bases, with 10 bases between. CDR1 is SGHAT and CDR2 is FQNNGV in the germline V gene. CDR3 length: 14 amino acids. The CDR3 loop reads CASSLGTGSEKLFF. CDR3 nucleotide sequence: TGTGCCAGCAGCTTAGGAACAGGGAGTGAAAAACTGTTTTTT.

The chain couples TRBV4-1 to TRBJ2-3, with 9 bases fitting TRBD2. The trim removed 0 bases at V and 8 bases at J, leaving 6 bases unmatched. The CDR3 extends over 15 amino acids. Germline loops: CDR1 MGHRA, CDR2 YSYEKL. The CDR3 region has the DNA TGCGCCAGCAGCCAAGATCGCGGGAGGGAAGGTACGCAGTATTTT. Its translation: CASSQDRGREGTQYF.

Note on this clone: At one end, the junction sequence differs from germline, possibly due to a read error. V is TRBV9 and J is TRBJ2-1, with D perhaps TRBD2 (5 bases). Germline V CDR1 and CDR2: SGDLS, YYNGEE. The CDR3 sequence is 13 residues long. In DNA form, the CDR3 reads TGTGCCAGCAGCGTTGACCTTAGCGCCGCAGTGATCTTC. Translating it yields CASSVDLSAAVIF.

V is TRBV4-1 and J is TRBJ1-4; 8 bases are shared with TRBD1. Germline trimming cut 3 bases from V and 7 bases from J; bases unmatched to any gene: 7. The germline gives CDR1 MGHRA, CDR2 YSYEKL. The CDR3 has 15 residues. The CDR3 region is CASSHLDREGEKLFF. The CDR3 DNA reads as TGCGCCAGCAGCCACCTGGACAGGGAAGGTGAAAAACTGTTTTTT.

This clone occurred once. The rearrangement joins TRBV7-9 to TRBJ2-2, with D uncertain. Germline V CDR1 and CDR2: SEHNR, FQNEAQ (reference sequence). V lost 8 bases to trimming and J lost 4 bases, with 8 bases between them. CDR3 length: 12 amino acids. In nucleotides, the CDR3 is TGTGCCAGCGTTCGCAGCACCGGGGAGCTGTTTTTT. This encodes CASVRSTGELFF.

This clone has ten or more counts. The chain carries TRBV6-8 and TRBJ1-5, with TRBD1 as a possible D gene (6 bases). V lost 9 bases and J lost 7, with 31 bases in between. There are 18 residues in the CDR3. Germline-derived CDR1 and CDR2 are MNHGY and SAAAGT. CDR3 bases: TGTGCCAGATACCTAGCATACAGGGCCCCCCCCGGTTGGCAGCCCCAGCATTTT. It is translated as CARYLAYRAPPGWQPQHF.

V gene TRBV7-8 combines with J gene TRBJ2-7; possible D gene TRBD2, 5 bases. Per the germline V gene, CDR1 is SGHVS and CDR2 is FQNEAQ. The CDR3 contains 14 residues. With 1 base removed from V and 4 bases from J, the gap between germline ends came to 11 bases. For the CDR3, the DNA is TGTGCCAGCAGCTTAGGGCGGCGAGGGTACGAGCAGTACTTC. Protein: CASSLGRRGYEQYF. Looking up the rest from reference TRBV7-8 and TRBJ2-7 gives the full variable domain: GAGVSQSPRYKVAKRGQDVALRCDPISGHVSLFWYQQALGQGPEFLTYFQNEAQLDKSGLPSDRFFAERPEGSVSTLKIQRTQQEDSAVYLCASSLGRRGYEQYFGPGTRLTVT.

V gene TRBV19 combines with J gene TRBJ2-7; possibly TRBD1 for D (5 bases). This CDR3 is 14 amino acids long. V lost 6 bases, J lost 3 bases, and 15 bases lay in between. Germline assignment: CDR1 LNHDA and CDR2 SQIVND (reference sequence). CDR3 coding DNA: TGTGCCAGTAGGCAGACAGTTTTCCGCTACGAGCAGTACTTC. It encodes CASRQTVFRYEQYF.

The CDR3 coding sequence is TGTGCCAGCAGCGTCCCGGGACTCCCGTACAATGAGCAGTTCTTC. Amino acids: CASSVPGLPYNEQFF. The chain carries TRBV9 and TRBJ2-1; D possibly corresponds to TRBD2 (6 bases). The length of the CDR3 is 15 residues. V was shortened by 2 bases and J by 4 bases, with 13 bases between the two germline ends. Per germline, CDR1 SGDLS and CDR2 YYNGEE.

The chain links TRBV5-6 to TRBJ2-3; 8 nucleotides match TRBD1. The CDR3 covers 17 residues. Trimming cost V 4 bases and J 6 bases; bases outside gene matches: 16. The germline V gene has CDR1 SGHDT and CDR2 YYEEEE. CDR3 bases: TGTGCCAGCAGCCCCGAACCGGGACAGGTAAATGGGGATACGCAGTATTTT. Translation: CASSPEPGQVNGDTQYF.